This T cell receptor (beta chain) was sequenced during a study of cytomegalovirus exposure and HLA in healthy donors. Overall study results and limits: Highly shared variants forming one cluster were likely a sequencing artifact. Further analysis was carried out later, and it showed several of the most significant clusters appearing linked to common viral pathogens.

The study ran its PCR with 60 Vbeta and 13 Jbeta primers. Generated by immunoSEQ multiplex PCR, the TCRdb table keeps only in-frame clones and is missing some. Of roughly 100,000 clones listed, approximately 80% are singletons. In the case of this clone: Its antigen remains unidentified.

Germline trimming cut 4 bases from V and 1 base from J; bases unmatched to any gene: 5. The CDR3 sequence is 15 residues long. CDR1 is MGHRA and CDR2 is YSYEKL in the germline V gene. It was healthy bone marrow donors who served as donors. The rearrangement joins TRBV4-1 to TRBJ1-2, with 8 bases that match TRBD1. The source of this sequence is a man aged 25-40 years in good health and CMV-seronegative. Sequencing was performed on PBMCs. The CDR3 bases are TGCGCCAGCAGCCCTGGACAGGGCTATAACTATGGCTACACCTTC. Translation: CASSPGQGYNYGYTF.